These 5 T cell receptor beta chains share one sample of origin, sequenced in a study of shared clonotypes between healthy human individuals. Naive CD8 cells comprised CD45RO-negative, CCR7-positively selected cells, excluding terminally differentiated effector memory CD45RA+ cells. Using immunoSEQ multiplex PCR, the repertoire was profiled, and TCRdb retains in-frame clones only, with some absent. There are roughly 2.1 million clones in the sample; 93% occur only once, and under 2% lies in the top ten. Sequencing was carried out using naive CD8+ T cells from PBMCs. Receptors originate from a man younger than 35 in good health. Some clones in this sample may be carry-over from other donors' samples.

The V call is TRBV10-3, the J call TRBJ1-2, with D uncertain. Germline V CDR1 and CDR2: ENHRY, SYGVKD. V lost 0 bases and J lost 4, with 15 bases in between. The CDR3 sequence is 16 residues long. The CDR3 DNA reads as TGTGCCATCAGTGAGTCCCGAGACACGTCCCGCTATGGCTACACCTTC. It specifies CAISESRDTSRYGYTF.

The chain has TRBV28 and TRBJ2-1, with TRBD1 as a possible D gene (5 bases). The CDR3 totals 15 residues. Per germline, CDR1 MDHEN and CDR2 SYDVKM. The V end lost 6 bases, the J end lost 2 bases, and 14 bases lay between the germline ends. The CDR3, as DNA: TGTGCCAGCAGCTACCAGGGCCAACCCTACAATGAGCAGTTCTTC. It encodes CASSYQGQPYNEQFF.

The V gene is TRBV6-6, the J gene TRBJ2-7; TRBD2 might be the D (7 bases). This CDR3 is built from 15 residues. Germline V lookup: CDR1 MNHNY, CDR2 SVGAGI (reference sequence). The germline V and J ends were trimmed by 5 bases and 2 bases, with 16 bases remaining between them. The chain's CDR3 is CASSAWGGGTYEQYF. CDR3 DNA sequence: TGTGCCAGCAGTGCCTGGGGAGGGGGTACCTACGAGCAGTACTTC.

This clone has just a few counts. The chain links TRBV5-4 to TRBJ2-7; D perhaps matches TRBD1 (6 bases). V lost 4 bases and J lost 2, with 13 bases in between. The CDR3 length is 14 residues. The germline V gene has CDR1 SGHNT and CDR2 YYREEE (reference sequence). CDR3 sequence (DNA): TGTGCCAGCAGCCAAGACCGGGACACCTACGAGCAGTACTTC. Protein: CASSQDRDTYEQYF.

V gene TRBV9 combines with J gene TRBJ1-2, with D possibly TRBD1 on 5 matching bases. The CDR3 has 14 residues. Germline V gene lookup returns CDR1 SGDLS and CDR2 YYNGEE. Trimming took off 0 bases at V and 4 bases at J, with 10 bases between the two ends. The CDR3 DNA reads TGTGCCAGCAGCGTAGATGGGACCTCCTATGGCTACACCTTC. It is translated as CASSVDGTSYGYTF.